A selection of T cell receptor beta chains follows, all from one sample in a study of blood T cell repertoires in COVID-19. Only in-frame clones appear in the TCRdb table, and some are missing; sequencing was by immunoSEQ multiplex PCR. The sample yields under 150,000 clones, around 84% seen once. The sample consisted of PBMCs or T cells enriched from blood (not recorded which). The receptors originated from a man between 40 and 49 years old with acute COVID-19. CDR3s include the opening cysteine and the closing phenylalanine or tryptophan. Fields, in order: D gene, V gene, clone size, J gene, CDR3 DNA, CDR3 protein. D genes are given only for firm matches. Size tells how often a clone was seen (once, few, many) or the class of an expanded clone, and some rows leave it out.

d_gene: TRBD1; v_gene: TRBV5-1; abundance: NA; j_gene: TRBJ1-3; CDR3nt: TGCGCCAGCAGCTTGGGGGACAGTTACCACTCTGGAAACACCATATATTTT; CDR3aa: CASSLGDSYHSGNTIYF
d_gene: TRBD1; v_gene: TRBV7-8; abundance: NA; j_gene: TRBJ2-7; CDR3nt: TGTGCCAGCAGCTTAGACAGGGGGCCGGAGTACTTC; CDR3aa: CASSLDRGPEYF
d_gene: TRBD1; v_gene: TRBV5-1; abundance: NA; j_gene: TRBJ1-1; CDR3nt: TGCGCCAGCAGCTCAGGACAGGGGAACACTGAAGCTTTCTTT; CDR3aa: CASSSGQGNTEAFF
d_gene: NA; v_gene: TRBV6-4; abundance: NA; j_gene: TRBJ1-1; CDR3nt: TGTGCCAGCCGAAAAGACTGGGGCGATAACACTGAAGCTTTCTTT; CDR3aa: CASRKDWGDNTEAFF
d_gene: NA; v_gene: TRBV13; abundance: NA; j_gene: TRBJ1-2; CDR3nt: TGTGCCAGCAGCTTATGGAGCAATCTCTATGGCTACACCTTC; CDR3aa: CASSLWSNLYGYTF
d_gene: NA; v_gene: TRBV5-1; abundance: NA; j_gene: TRBJ2-3; CDR3nt: TGCGCCAGCACCCGGGACTCTACTAGCACAGATACGCAGTATTTT; CDR3aa: CASTRDSTSTDTQYF
d_gene: TRBD2; v_gene: TRBV12-3/TRBV12-4; abundance: NA; j_gene: TRBJ2-2; CDR3nt: TGTGCCAGCAGTTTAAGCGGGGTTCCGCTGTTTTTT; CDR3aa: CASSLSGVPLFF
d_gene: NA; v_gene: TRBV5-1; abundance: NA; j_gene: TRBJ2-3; CDR3nt: TGCGCCAGCAGCTTGGGGGGACTCCGAACGGGGCGTAGCACAGATACGCAGTATTTT; CDR3aa: CASSLGGLRTGRSTDTQYF
d_gene: TRBD1; v_gene: TRBV5-6; abundance: NA; j_gene: TRBJ2-6; CDR3nt: TGTGCCAGCAGCCTGGACAGGGGGTACGGGGCCAACGTCCTGACTTTC; CDR3aa: CASSLDRGYGANVLTF
d_gene: NA; v_gene: TRBV7-3; abundance: NA; j_gene: TRBJ2-5; CDR3nt: TGTGCCAGCAGCTCCGCGCGCCAAGAGACCCAGTACTTC; CDR3aa: CASSSARQETQYF
d_gene: TRBD1; v_gene: TRBV7-8; abundance: NA; j_gene: TRBJ1-5; CDR3nt: TGTGCCAGCAGCCCGGACAGGGTAGATCAGCCCCAGCATTTT; CDR3aa: CASSPDRVDQPQHF
d_gene: NA; v_gene: TRBV7-9; abundance: once; j_gene: TRBJ2-3; CDR3nt: TGTGCCAGCAGTCTCTGGGGGGAAGATACGCAGTATTTT; CDR3aa: CASSLWGEDTQYF
d_gene: TRBD1; v_gene: TRBV4-1; abundance: once; j_gene: TRBJ1-2; CDR3nt: TGCGCCAGCAGCCAAGAGGGGACAGGGCTTAACTATGGCTACACCTTC; CDR3aa: CASSQEGTGLNYGYTF
d_gene: NA; v_gene: TRBV23-1; abundance: NA; j_gene: TRBJ2-7; CDR3nt: TGCGCCAGCGGGAGCATTCTCGAGCAGTACTTC; CDR3aa: CASGSILEQYF
d_gene: NA; v_gene: TRBV28; abundance: NA; j_gene: TRBJ1-1; CDR3nt: TGTGCCAGCAGTTTAACCACGGGTGACACTGAAGCTTTCTTT; CDR3aa: CASSLTTGDTEAFF